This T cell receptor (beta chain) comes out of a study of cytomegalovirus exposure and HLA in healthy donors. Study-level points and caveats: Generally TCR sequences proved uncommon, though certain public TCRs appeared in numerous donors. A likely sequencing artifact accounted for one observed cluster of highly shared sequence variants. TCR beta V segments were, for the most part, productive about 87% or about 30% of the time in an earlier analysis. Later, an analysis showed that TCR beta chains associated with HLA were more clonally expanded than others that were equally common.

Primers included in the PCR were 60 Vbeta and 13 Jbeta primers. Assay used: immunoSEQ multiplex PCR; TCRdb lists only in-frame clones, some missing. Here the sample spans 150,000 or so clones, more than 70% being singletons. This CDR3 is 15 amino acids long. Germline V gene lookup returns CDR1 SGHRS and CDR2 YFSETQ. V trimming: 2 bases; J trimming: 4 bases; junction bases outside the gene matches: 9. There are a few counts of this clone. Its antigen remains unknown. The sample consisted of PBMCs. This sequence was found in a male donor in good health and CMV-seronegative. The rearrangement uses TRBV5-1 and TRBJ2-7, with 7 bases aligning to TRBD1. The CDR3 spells CASSLTTGASYEQYF. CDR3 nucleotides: TGCGCCAGCAGCTTAACCACAGGGGCGTCGTACGAGCAGTACTTC.